This TCR beta chain was retrieved from a study of blood T cell repertoires in COVID-19. The overall study: Sample material is recorded as cDNA or gDNA derived from T cells, B-cell-depleted T cells, or PBMCs.

The CDR3 covers 15 residues. Germline V gene data show CDR1 as LNHDA and CDR2 as SQIVND (reference sequence). J lost 10 bases, V lost 6 bases, and 11 bases had no gene match. The authors' processing: Reference gene primers were amplified, and this amplification served to estimate nucleated cell counts. Clones were read by immunoSEQ multiplex PCR, and TCRdb kept only the in-frame ones, dropping some. V and J calls and clone size are given by that table; D and trimming were obtained from the DNA. The sample lists roughly 100,000 clones; just over 85% were seen once. The V gene is TRBV19, the J gene TRBJ2-1; 11 bases match TRBD2. The sequence was collected from a human donor in a cohort sampled during active COVID-19. The sample comprised peripheral blood. As DNA, the CDR3 is TGTGCCAGTAGGCGCGCGGGACTAGCGGTGGGGGAGCAGTTCTTC. It is translated as CASRRAGLAVGEQFF.